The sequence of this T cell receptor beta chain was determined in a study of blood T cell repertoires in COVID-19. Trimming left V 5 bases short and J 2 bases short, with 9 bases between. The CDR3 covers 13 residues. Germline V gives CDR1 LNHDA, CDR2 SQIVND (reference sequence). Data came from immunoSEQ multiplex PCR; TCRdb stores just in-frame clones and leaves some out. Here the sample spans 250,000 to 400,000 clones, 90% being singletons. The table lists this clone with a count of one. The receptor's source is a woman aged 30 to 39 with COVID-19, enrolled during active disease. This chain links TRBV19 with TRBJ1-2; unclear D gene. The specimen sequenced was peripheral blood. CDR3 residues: CASSFLENYGYTF. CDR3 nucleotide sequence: TGTGCCAGTAGTTTTCTAGAAAACTATGGCTACACCTTC.